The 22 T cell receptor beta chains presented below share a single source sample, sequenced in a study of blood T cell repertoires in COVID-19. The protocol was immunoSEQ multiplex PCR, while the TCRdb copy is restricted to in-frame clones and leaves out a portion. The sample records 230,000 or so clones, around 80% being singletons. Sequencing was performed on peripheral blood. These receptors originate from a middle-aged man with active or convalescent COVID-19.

The CDR3 spells CASSRGLRGEQYF. The CDR3 DNA reads as TGTGCCAGCAGCAGGGGACTACGGGGCGAGCAGTACTTC. The rearrangement joins TRBV6-5 to TRBJ2-7; perhaps TRBD2 as D (7 bases). Germline V gene data show CDR1 as MNHEY and CDR2 as SVGAGI. V lost 6 bases, J lost 6 bases, and 15 bases lay in between. This CDR3 region has 13 residues.

CDR3 sequence (DNA): TGTGCCAGCAGACCGACTAGGGGTCCCTACGAGCAGTACTTC. Translation gives CASRPTRGPYEQYF. The chain carries TRBV7-2 and TRBJ2-7; the D gene is possibly TRBD2 (6 bases). Looked up from germline, CDR1 is SGHTA and CDR2 is FQGNSA. There are 14 residues in the CDR3. With 6 bases removed from V and 2 bases from J, the gap between germline ends came to 14 bases.

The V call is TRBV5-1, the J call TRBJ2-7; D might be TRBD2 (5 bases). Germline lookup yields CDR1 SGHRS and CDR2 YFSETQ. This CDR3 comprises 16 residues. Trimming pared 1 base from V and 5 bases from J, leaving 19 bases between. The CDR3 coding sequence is TGCGCCAGCAGCTTGACGGTGCGGGTAGGGTCCCACGAGCAGTACTTC. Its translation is CASSLTVRVGSHEQYF.

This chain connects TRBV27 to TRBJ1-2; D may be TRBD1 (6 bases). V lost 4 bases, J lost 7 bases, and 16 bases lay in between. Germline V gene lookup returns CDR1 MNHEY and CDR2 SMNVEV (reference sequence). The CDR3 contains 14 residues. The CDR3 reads CASSWRLGALGYTF. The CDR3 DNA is TGTGCCAGCAGTTGGCGGTTGGGGGCGCTTGGCTACACCTTC.

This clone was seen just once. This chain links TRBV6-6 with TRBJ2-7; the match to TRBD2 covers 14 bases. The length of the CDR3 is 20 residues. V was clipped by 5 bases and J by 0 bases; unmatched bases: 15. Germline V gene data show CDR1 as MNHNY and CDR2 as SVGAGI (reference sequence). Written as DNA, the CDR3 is TGTGCCAGCAGTCCCCATAGGACTAGCGGGGGGACGAGGAGCTCCTACGAGCAGTACTTC. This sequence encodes CASSPHRTSGGTRSSYEQYF.

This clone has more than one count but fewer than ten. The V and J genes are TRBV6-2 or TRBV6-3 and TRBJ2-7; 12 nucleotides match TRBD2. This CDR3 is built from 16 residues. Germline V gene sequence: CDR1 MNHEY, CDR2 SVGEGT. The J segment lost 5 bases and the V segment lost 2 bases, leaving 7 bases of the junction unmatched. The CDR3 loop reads CASSYGASGRANEQYF. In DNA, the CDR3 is TGTGCCAGCAGTTACGGGGCTAGCGGGAGGGCGAACGAGCAGTACTTC.

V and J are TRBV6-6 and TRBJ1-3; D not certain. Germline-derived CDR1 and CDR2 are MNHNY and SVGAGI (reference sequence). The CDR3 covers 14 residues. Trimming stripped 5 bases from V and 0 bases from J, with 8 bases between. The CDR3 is CASSNGISGNTIYF. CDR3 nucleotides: TGTGCCAGCAGTAACGGTATCTCTGGAAACACCATATATTTT.

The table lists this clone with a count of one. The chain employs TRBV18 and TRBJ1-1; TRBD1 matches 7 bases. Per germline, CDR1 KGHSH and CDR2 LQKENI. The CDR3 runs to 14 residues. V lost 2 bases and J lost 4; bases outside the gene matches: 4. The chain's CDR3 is CASSPRQGGTEAFF. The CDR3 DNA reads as TGTGCCAGCTCACCAAGACAGGGAGGCACTGAAGCTTTCTTT.

CDR3 in amino acids: CASTQGRGYGYTF. CDR3 DNA sequence: TGTGCCAGTACTCAAGGCAGGGGATATGGCTACACCTTC. This chain links TRBV19 with TRBJ1-2; a possible D gene is TRBD1 (6 bases). Trimming took 7 bases from V and 5 from J, leaving 14 bases between them. Germline V lookup: CDR1 LNHDA, CDR2 SQIVND (reference sequence). This CDR3 is built from 13 residues.

The DNA for the CDR3 is TGTGCCAGCAGTTCCAGGGGCCTCTGGGGCTACACCTTC. Its protein is CASSSRGLWGYTF. V is TRBV27 and J is TRBJ1-2, with TRBD1 as a possible D gene (6 bases). The ends were cut back, 4 bases at V and 8 bases at J, with 14 bases in the middle. This CDR3 contains 13 residues. Germline lookup yields CDR1 MNHEY and CDR2 SMNVEV (reference sequence).

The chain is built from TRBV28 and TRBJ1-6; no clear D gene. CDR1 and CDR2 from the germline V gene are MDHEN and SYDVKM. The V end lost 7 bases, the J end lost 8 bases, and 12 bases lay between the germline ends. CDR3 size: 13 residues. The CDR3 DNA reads TGTGCCAGCAAACGGGTTAGTGATTCACCCCTCCACTTT. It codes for CASKRVSDSPLHF.

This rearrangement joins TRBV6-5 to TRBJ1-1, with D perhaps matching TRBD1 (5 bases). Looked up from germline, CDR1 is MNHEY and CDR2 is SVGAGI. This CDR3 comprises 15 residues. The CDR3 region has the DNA TGTGCTGCGGGGGGTACCCTATTTCTGAACACTGAAGCTTTCTTT. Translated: CAAGGTLFLNTEAFF.

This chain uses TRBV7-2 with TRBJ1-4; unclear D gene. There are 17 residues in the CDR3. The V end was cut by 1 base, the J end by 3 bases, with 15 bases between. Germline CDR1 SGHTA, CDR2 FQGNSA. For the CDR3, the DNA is TGTGCCAGCAGCTTAGGGATCGGAGGCGGGCCTAATGAAAAACTGTTTTTT. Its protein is CASSLGIGGGPNEKLFF.

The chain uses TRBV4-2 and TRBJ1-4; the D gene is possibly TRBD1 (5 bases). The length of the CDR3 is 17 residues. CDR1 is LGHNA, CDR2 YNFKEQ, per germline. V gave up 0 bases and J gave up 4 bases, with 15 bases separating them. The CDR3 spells CASSQDSQGGFNEKLFF. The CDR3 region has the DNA TGTGCCAGCAGCCAAGATAGCCAGGGAGGCTTTAATGAAAAACTGTTTTTT.

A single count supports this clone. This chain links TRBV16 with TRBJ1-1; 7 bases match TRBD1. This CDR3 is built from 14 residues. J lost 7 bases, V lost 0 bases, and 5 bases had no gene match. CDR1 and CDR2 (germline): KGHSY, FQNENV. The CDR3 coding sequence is TGTGCCAGCAGCCAATCACGGACAGGCCTTGAAGCTTTCTTT. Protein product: CASSQSRTGLEAFF.

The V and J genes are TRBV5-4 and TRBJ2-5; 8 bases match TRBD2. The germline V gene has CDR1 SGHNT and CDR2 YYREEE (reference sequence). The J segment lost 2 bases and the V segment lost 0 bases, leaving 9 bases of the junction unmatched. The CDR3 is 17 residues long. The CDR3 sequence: CASSLAGGGKVQETQYF. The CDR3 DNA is TGTGCCAGCAGCTTGGCGGGGGGGGGAAAGGTACAAGAGACCCAGTACTTC.

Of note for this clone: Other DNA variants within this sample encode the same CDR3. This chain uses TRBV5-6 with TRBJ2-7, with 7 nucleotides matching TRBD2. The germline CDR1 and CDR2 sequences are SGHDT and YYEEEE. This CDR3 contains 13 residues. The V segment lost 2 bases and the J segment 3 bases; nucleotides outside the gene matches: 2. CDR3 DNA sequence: TGTGCCAGCAGCTTCGGACTAGACTACGAGCAGTACTTC. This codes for CASSFGLDYEQYF.

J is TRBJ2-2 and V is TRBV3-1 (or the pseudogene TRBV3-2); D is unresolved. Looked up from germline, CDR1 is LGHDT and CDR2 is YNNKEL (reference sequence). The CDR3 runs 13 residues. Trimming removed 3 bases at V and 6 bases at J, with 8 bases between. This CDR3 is CASSHLSPGELFF. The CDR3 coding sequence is TGTGCCAGCAGCCACCTTAGTCCCGGGGAGCTGTTTTTT.

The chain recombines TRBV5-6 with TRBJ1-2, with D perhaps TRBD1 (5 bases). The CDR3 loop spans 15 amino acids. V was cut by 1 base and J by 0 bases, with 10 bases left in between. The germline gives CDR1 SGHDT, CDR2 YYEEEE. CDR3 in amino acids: CASSLIGASNYGYTF. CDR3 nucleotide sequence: TGTGCCAGCAGCTTGATAGGGGCATCTAACTATGGCTACACCTTC.

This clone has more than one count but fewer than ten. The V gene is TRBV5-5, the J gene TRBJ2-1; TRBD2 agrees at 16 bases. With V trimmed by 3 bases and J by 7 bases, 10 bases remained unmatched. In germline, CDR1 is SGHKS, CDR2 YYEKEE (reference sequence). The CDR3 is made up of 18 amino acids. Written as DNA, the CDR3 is TGTGCCAGCAGCTCAGGGACTAGCGGGAGGGCCCGGAAAAATGAGCAGTTCTTC. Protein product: CASSSGTSGRARKNEQFF.

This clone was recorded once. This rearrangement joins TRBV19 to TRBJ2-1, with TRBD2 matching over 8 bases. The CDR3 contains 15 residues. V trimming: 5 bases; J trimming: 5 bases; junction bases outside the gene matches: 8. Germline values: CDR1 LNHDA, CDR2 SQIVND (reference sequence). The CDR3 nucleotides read TGTGCCAGTAGTTCCGCGGGGGGAAAAAACAATGAGCAGTTCTTC. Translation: CASSSAGGKNNEQFF.

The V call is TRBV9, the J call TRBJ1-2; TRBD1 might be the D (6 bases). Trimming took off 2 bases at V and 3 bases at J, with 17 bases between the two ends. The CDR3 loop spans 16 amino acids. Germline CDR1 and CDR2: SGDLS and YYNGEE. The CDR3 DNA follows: TGTGCCAGCAGCGTTGGAGGGGGGGCTTTAGACTATGGCTACACCTTC. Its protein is CASSVGGGALDYGYTF.